The 32 T cell receptor beta chains given below trace back to one sample, sequenced in a study of T cell responses to AZD1222 COVID-19 vaccine. Clones were read by immunoSEQ multiplex PCR, and TCRdb kept only the in-frame ones, dropping some. The sample holds 100,000 to 150,000 clones, more than 80% seen once. Here the sequenced sample was peripheral blood, taken 28 days after the second AZD1222 dose. Source of these receptors: an adult who received the AZD1222 COVID-19 vaccine.

This clone was seen more than once but under ten times. The chain employs TRBV4-1 and TRBJ1-4; no firm D call. The V end was cut by 4 bases, the J end by 6 bases, with 21 bases between. This CDR3 contains 17 residues. Germline lookup yields CDR1 MGHRA and CDR2 YSYEKL. The CDR3 DNA is TGCGCCAGCAGCCGTGCTGCTGAACAGTCGACATATGAAAAACTGTTTTTT. Its translation is CASSRAAEQSTYEKLFF.

CDR3: CASSLVGYDTDTQYF. In DNA form, the CDR3 reads TGCGCCAGCAGCTTGGTAGGATATGACACAGATACGCAGTATTTT. This sequence joins TRBV5-1 and TRBJ2-3, with unresolved D. The CDR3 is made up of 15 amino acids. Germline V CDR1 and CDR2: SGHRS, YFSETQ. V lost 0 bases and J lost 2, with 10 bases in between. The full variable domain, completed using reference TRBV5-1 and TRBJ2-3, is KAGVTQTPRYLIKTRGQQVTLSCSPISGHRSVSWYQQTPGQGLQFLFEYFSETQRNKGNFPGRFSGRQFSNSRSEMNVSTLELGDSALYLCASSLVGYDTDTQYFGPGTRLTVL.

The genes are TRBV19 and TRBJ2-5, with 8 bases lining up with TRBD1. Looked up from germline, CDR1 is LNHDA and CDR2 is SQIVND (reference sequence). This CDR3 comprises 14 residues. J gave up 2 bases and V 4 bases, and 3 bases lay outside the gene matches. The CDR3 coding sequence is TGTGCCAGTAGTACCGGGACAGGTCAAGAGACCCAGTACTTC. This encodes CASSTGTGQETQYF.

The CDR3 DNA reads TGTGCCAGCTCACCACCGGGGGTAGCCTACGAGCAGTACTTC. It translates to CASSPPGVAYEQYF. The chain is built from TRBV18 and TRBJ2-7; D may be TRBD1 or TRBD2 (5 bases each). The V and J ends lost 0 bases and 2 bases respectively, with 8 bases between them. The CDR3 runs to 14 residues. Germline V gene sequence: CDR1 KGHSH, CDR2 LQKENI.

The gene calls are TRBV5-1 and TRBJ2-1, with TRBD2 matching 12 bases. Germline lookup yields CDR1 SGHRS and CDR2 YFSETQ. The CDR3 totals 15 residues. V was pared by 5 bases and J by 4 bases, with 4 bases of the junction left unmatched. Here the CDR3 DNA reads TGCGCCAGCAGTGCTAGCGGGGGGGCTTACAATGAGCAGTTCTTC. It yields the protein CASSASGGAYNEQFF. The full variable domain, its missing parts supplied by reference TRBV5-1 and TRBJ2-1, is KAGVTQTPRYLIKTRGQQVTLSCSPISGHRSVSWYQQTPGQGLQFLFEYFSETQRNKGNFPGRFSGRQFSNSRSEMNVSTLELGDSALYLCASSASGGAYNEQFFGPGTRLTVL.

This CDR3 is CASSSQVWASGAQETQYF. CDR3 nucleotide sequence: TGTGCCAGCAGCTCCCAGGTGTGGGCTAGCGGGGCTCAAGAGACCCAGTACTTC. The gene calls are TRBV3-1 (or the pseudogene TRBV3-2) and TRBJ2-5; 9 positions agree with TRBD2. Germline CDR1 LGHDT, CDR2 YNNKEL (reference sequence). The trim removed 5 bases at V and 2 bases at J, leaving 15 bases unmatched. CDR3 size: 18 residues.

The genes are TRBV25-1 and TRBJ1-5; 11 bases agree with TRBD1. Germline V gene data show CDR1 as MGHDK and CDR2 as SYGVNS. Trimming at V came to 4 bases and at J to 12 bases, leaving 2 bases not matched to a gene. The CDR3 sequence is 12 residues long. The CDR3 sequence: CASSAGQGGQHF. In nucleotides, the CDR3 is TGTGCCAGCAGTGCGGGACAGGGGGGCCAGCATTTT.

J is TRBJ1-5 and V is TRBV9; D might be TRBD1 (5 bases). The germline V gene encodes CDR1 SGDLS and CDR2 YYNGEE. This CDR3 is built from 15 residues. V lost 0 bases and J lost 6, with 13 bases in between. CDR3 loop: CASSVDQGLGQPQHF. The CDR3 region has the DNA TGTGCCAGCAGCGTAGATCAGGGACTGGGTCAGCCCCAGCATTTT.

This clone was observed a few times. V usage is TRBV7-2 and J usage is TRBJ1-1; TRBD1 might be the D (5 bases). The CDR3 covers 13 residues. Trimming took off 8 bases at V and 5 bases at J, with 15 bases between the two ends. Per germline, CDR1 SGHTA and CDR2 FQGNSA. The CDR3 is CASEEMGGTEAFF. CDR3 DNA sequence: TGTGCCAGCGAAGAAATGGGGGGGACTGAAGCTTTCTTT.

This clone has only a few counts. The chain couples TRBV11-2 to TRBJ1-6; 9 nucleotides agree with TRBD1. The germline V gene encodes CDR1 SGHAT and CDR2 FQNNGV. J gave up 10 bases and V 1 base, and 5 bases lay outside the gene matches. This CDR3 spans 15 amino acids. The CDR3 nucleotides read TGTGCCAGCAGCTTAGGGGGACAGGGCGGATCACCCCTCCACTTT. Encoded protein: CASSLGGQGGSPLHF.

The chain uses TRBV5-1 and TRBJ1-1; possibly TRBD1 for D (5 bases). Germline CDR1 reads SGHRS; CDR2 reads YFSETQ. V lost 4 bases and J lost 1, with 17 bases in between. The CDR3 is 16 amino acids. In nucleotides, the CDR3 is TGCGCCAGCAGCCCTCCGCTTGGACATCAGAACACTGAAGCTTTCTTT. Its translation is CASSPPLGHQNTEAFF.

This sequence joins TRBV9 and TRBJ2-5, with 7 nucleotides matching TRBD1. The CDR3 extends over 14 amino acids. V dropped 3 bases and J dropped 5; count of bases not matched to a gene: 7. CDR1 is SGDLS, CDR2 YYNGEE, per germline. The CDR3 loop reads CASSERQGRETQYF. CDR3 bases: TGTGCCAGCAGCGAAAGACAGGGCAGGGAGACCCAGTACTTC.

V is TRBV7-2 and J is TRBJ2-7; 9 bases line up with TRBD1. The CDR3 length is 14 residues. The junction had 6 bases not matched to a gene; V was cut back by 5 bases and J by 4 bases. Germline CDR1 reads SGHTA; CDR2 reads FQGNSA. CDR3 loop: CASSAGQGRYEQYF. The CDR3 bases are TGTGCCAGCAGCGCCGGACAGGGGAGGTACGAGCAGTACTTC.

This chain links TRBV5-1 with TRBJ2-3, with 9 bases aligning to TRBD2. Trimming removed 4 bases from V and 2 bases from J; junction bases left unmatched: 8. Germline V lookup: CDR1 SGHRS, CDR2 YFSETQ. This CDR3 is built from 16 residues. CDR3 protein: CASSVPTSGLTDTQYF. The CDR3, as DNA: TGCGCCAGCAGCGTGCCGACTAGCGGACTCACAGATACGCAGTATTTT.

This rearrangement joins TRBV6-2 or TRBV6-3 to TRBJ1-6; the D is unclear. This CDR3 is built from 16 residues. V was pared by 2 bases and J by 6 bases, with 14 bases between. In germline, CDR1 is MNHEY, CDR2 SVGEGT. CDR3 region: CASSYGSGKGNSPLHF. CDR3 DNA: TGTGCCAGCAGTTACGGGTCTGGAAAGGGTAATTCACCCCTCCACTTT.

The gene calls are TRBV5-4 and TRBJ2-2, with 14 bases lining up with TRBD2. The CDR3 is 17 residues long. In germline, CDR1 is SGHNT, CDR2 YYREEE (reference sequence). J was trimmed by 4 bases and V by 5 bases; bases with no gene match: 7. In DNA, the CDR3 is TGTGCCAGCAGGCCGGGACTAGCGGGGGAAATCACCGGGGAGCTGTTTTTT. This gives the protein CASRPGLAGEITGELFF.

V gene TRBV10-3 combines with J gene TRBJ1-5; D is uncertain. The CDR3 is 15 residues long. The V end was cut by 2 bases, the J end by 0 bases, with 8 bases between. Germline CDR1 reads ENHRY; CDR2 reads SYGVKD. The CDR3 loop is CAISETSNSNQPQHF. The CDR3 nucleotides are TGTGCCATCAGTGAGACATCTAATAGCAATCAGCCCCAGCATTTT.

This chain links TRBV11-2 with TRBJ2-1; possibly TRBD2 for D (5 bases). The V and J ends lost 2 bases and 3 bases respectively, with 8 bases between them. This CDR3 region has 14 residues. The germline CDR1 and CDR2 sequences are SGHAT and FQNNGV. The CDR3, as DNA: TGTGCCAGCAGCTTATCCCGGGGCTACAATGAGCAGTTCTTC. This codes for CASSLSRGYNEQFF.

The V gene is TRBV7-2, the J gene TRBJ2-7, with 8 bases identical to TRBD1. The V gene end was trimmed by 6 bases and the J gene end by 0 bases; junction bases not matched to a gene: 4. Germline V gives CDR1 SGHTA, CDR2 FQGNSA. This CDR3 has 14 residues. Written as DNA, the CDR3 is TGTGCCAGCAGTCGGGACAGGAGCTCCTACGAGCAGTACTTC. It translates to CASSRDRSSYEQYF.

The V call is TRBV5-5, the J call TRBJ1-1, with D unresolved. CDR1 is SGHKS and CDR2 is YYEKEE in the germline V gene (reference sequence). The CDR3 runs 14 residues. V was trimmed by 2 bases and J by 4 bases, leaving 12 bases between them. Here the CDR3 DNA reads TGTGCCAGCAGCTTCGAGCGGGTGGGCACTGAAGCTTTCTTT. This encodes CASSFERVGTEAFF.

The chain links TRBV30 to TRBJ1-4; D unclear. The germline V gene has CDR1 GTSNPN and CDR2 SVGIG (reference sequence). Trimming removed 5 bases from V and 3 bases from J, with 16 bases in between. The CDR3 totals 15 residues. In nucleotides, the CDR3 is TGTGCCTGGCGCCCGACCCTAGGCCCTAATGAAAAACTGTTTTTT. This sequence encodes CAWRPTLGPNEKLFF. Filled out from reference TRBV30 and TRBJ1-4, the complete variable domain reads SQTIHQWPATLVQPVGSPLSLECTVEGTSNPNLYWYRQAAGRGLQLLFYSVGIGQISSEVPQNLSASRPQDRQFILSSKKLLLSDSGFYLCAWRPTLGPNEKLFFGSGTQLSVL.

This rearrangement joins TRBV6-5 to TRBJ1-1, with D tentatively TRBD1 (6 bases). Trimming stripped 2 bases from V and 4 bases from J, with 17 bases between. CDR3 length equals 16 residues. Germline V gene sequence: CDR1 MNHEY, CDR2 SVGAGI. The CDR3 protein is CASSYGGRGGITEAFF. DNA of the CDR3: TGTGCCAGCAGTTACGGGGGGCGCGGGGGGATCACTGAAGCTTTCTTT.

The J gene is TRBJ1-1, the V gene TRBV27; 8 bases agree with TRBD1. The trim removed 5 bases at V and 0 bases at J, leaving 5 bases unmatched. CDR3 length equals 15 residues. From germline, CDR1 is MNHEY and CDR2 SMNVEV (reference sequence). The CDR3 region has the DNA TGTGCCAGCAGTCACAGGGGGGGAGTGAACACTGAAGCTTTCTTT. It specifies CASSHRGGVNTEAFF.

The V and J genes are TRBV5-1 and TRBJ1-1; D remains ambiguous. V was cut by 0 bases and J by 1 base, with 16 bases left in between. In germline, CDR1 is SGHRS, CDR2 YFSETQ. The CDR3 is 17 amino acids. CDR3 bases: TGCGCCAGCAGCTTGGTTTTAACCAAACCACAGAACACTGAAGCTTTCTTT. Translated: CASSLVLTKPQNTEAFF.

This clone was recorded once. V usage is TRBV4-2 and J usage is TRBJ1-2, with 7 nucleotides matching TRBD1. Trimming took 2 bases from V and 0 from J; bases not matched to a gene: 6. The CDR3 has 16 residues. Germline V gene data show CDR1 as LGHNA and CDR2 as YNFKEQ. The CDR3 coding sequence is TGTGCCAGCAGCCAAATGGGGACAGCGCCTAACTATGGCTACACCTTC. Amino acids: CASSQMGTAPNYGYTF.

The chain recombines TRBV28 with TRBJ1-5, with D perhaps matching TRBD1 (6 bases). CDR1 and CDR2 from the germline V gene are MDHEN and SYDVKM. Trimming cost V 5 bases and J 1 base, with 12 bases left between them. The CDR3 consists of 15 residues. CDR3 sequence reads: CASSPTGASNQPQHF. The CDR3 DNA reads as TGTGCCAGCAGTCCGACGGGGGCCAGCAATCAGCCCCAGCATTTT.

The chain recombines TRBV28 with TRBJ2-2, with unresolved D. Germline V gene lookup returns CDR1 MDHEN and CDR2 SYDVKM. Trimming took 6 bases from V and 4 from J, leaving 12 bases between them. The CDR3 loop spans 14 amino acids. The CDR3: CASSPPNFTGELFF. In DNA form, the CDR3 reads TGTGCCAGCAGCCCCCCAAACTTCACCGGGGAGCTGTTTTTT.

The genes are TRBV13 and TRBJ2-7; the match to TRBD2 covers 7 bases. This CDR3 has 11 residues. Losses at the gene ends were 8 bases for V and 7 bases for J; bases not matched to a gene: 5. Germline lookup yields CDR1 PRHDT and CDR2 FYEKMQ (reference sequence). CDR3 in amino acids: CASGLDREQYF. As DNA, the CDR3 is TGTGCCAGCGGACTAGATCGGGAGCAGTACTTC. The full variable domain, in which reference TRBV13 and TRBJ2-7 provide the parts outside the CDR3, is AAGVIQSPRHLIKEKRETATLKCYPIPRHDTVYWYQQGPGQDPQFLISFYEKMQSDKGSIPDRFSAQQFSDYHSELNMSSLELGDSALYFCASGLDREQYFGPGTRLTVT.

V usage is TRBV19 and J usage is TRBJ2-7; the match to TRBD1 covers 9 bases. The CDR3 loop spans 15 amino acids. With 8 bases clipped from V and 7 bases from J, the junction kept 15 bases outside the gene matches. Germline V gives CDR1 LNHDA, CDR2 SQIVND (reference sequence). The CDR3 region has the DNA TGTGCCAGTCGTACCCCGGGACAGGGCTTGGGGGAGCAGTACTTC. It is translated as CASRTPGQGLGEQYF.

V and J are TRBV6-6 and TRBJ1-1; TRBD1 is a possible D gene (5 bases). With 9 bases removed from V and 7 bases from J, the gap between germline ends came to 18 bases. Germline CDR1 and CDR2: MNHNY and SVGAGI (reference sequence). The CDR3 extends over 13 amino acids. The CDR3 spells CASYRDALLEAFF. The CDR3 DNA reads TGTGCCAGTTATAGGGACGCCCTACTTGAAGCTTTCTTT.

The chain joins TRBV9 to TRBJ1-1; 10 bases agree with TRBD1. The CDR3 has 17 amino acids. The V segment lost 0 bases and the J segment 1 base; nucleotides outside the gene matches: 6. The germline CDR1 and CDR2 sequences are SGDLS and YYNGEE. The CDR3 here is CASSVAQTGGPNTEAFF. In nucleotides, the CDR3 is TGTGCCAGCAGCGTAGCGCAGACAGGGGGCCCGAACACTGAAGCTTTCTTT.

The chain is built from TRBV7-8 and TRBJ2-7; TRBD2 aligns across 8 bases. Trimming removed 3 bases from V and 5 bases from J; junction bases left unmatched: 12. The germline gives CDR1 SGHVS, CDR2 FQNEAQ. This CDR3 contains 16 residues. As DNA, the CDR3 is TGTGCCAGCAGCTTCCCCCGGGCGGGGGGCAGGGACGAGCAGTACTTC. It is translated as CASSFPRAGGRDEQYF.